This TCR beta chain was obtained from a study of blood T cell repertoires in COVID-19. Study background: There were acute and convalescent COVID-19 samples, and they came from the United States, Italy and Spain.

V lost 5 bases and J 4 bases, leaving 11 bases between the germline ends. CDR3 length: 14 residues. Looked up from germline, CDR1 is MNHEY and CDR2 is SVGEGT. As originally analysed: For nucleated cells, counts were estimated from reference gene primer amplification. Assay used: immunoSEQ multiplex PCR; TCRdb lists only in-frame clones, some missing. For V, J and clone size, that table is used; D and trimming come from the DNA. The sample consists of roughly 250,000 clones, around four fifths of them appearing once. The sample was peripheral blood. This rearrangement joins TRBV6-2 or TRBV6-3 to TRBJ2-2, with D possibly TRBD1 on 6 matching bases. The clonotype comes from a woman in her sixties with active or convalescent COVID-19. CDR3 in amino acids: CASSNRVVTGELFF. CDR3 DNA sequence: TGTGCCAGCAGTAACAGGGTGGTCACCGGGGAGCTGTTTTTT.